These 15 T cell receptor beta chains came from one sample sequenced in a study of T-cell reconstitution after alpha-beta-depleted transplantation in children. The library targeted TCRbeta and was prepared with unique molecular identifiers. TCRdb re-analysed the PCR reads in MiXCR, keeping a single row per CDR3 protein. The sample consists of hundreds of thousands of distinct CDR3 sequences, 10% to 15% of them appearing once. The sequencing used PBMCs, collected before TCRalphabeta/CD19-depleted stem cell transplant. These receptors all come from a girl aged 2-10 years with congenital amegakaryocytic thrombocytopenia, due to receive a stem cell transplant.

This clonotype has more than one count but fewer than ten. This sequence joins TRBV4-1 and TRBJ2-1; weak D call: TRBD2 (6 bases). There are 13 residues in the CDR3. Trimming shortened V by 4 bases and J by 13 bases, and 17 bases separated the two germline ends. The germline gives CDR1 MGHRA, CDR2 YSYEKL. Written as DNA, the CDR3 is TGCGCCAGCAGCCTCCAGATTCTAGGGACTCAGTTCTTC. Residues: CASSLQILGTQFF.

This clonotype came up many times. This sequence joins TRBV27 and TRBJ2-7, with TRBD1 as a possible D gene (5 bases). This CDR3 has 14 residues. The germline V gene has CDR1 MNHEY and CDR2 SMNVEV (reference sequence). V lost 5 bases to trimming and J lost 3 bases, with 14 bases between them. CDR3: CASSLESRGYEQYF. The CDR3 DNA follows: TGTGCCAGCAGTCTCGAATCTAGGGGCTACGAGCAGTACTTC.

The chain employs TRBV6-4 and TRBJ2-2, with a weak D call TRBD2 (6 bases). In germline, CDR1 is MRHNA, CDR2 SNTAGT. With 2 bases removed from V and 8 bases from J, the gap between germline ends came to 15 bases. This CDR3 is 15 amino acids long. In DNA, the CDR3 is TGTGCCAGCAGTGACCGGGAGCTAGATGGAGGGGAGCTGTTTTTT. This translates into CASSDRELDGGELFF.

This clonotype was picked up a small number of times. The gene calls are TRBV10-3 and TRBJ2-5; the D gene is possibly TRBD1 (6 bases). Trimming took off 4 bases at V and 3 bases at J, with 9 bases between the two ends. Germline V gene lookup returns CDR1 ENHRY and CDR2 SYGVKD. This CDR3 contains 13 residues. CDR3 region: CAISAPGEETQYF. The DNA for the CDR3 is TGTGCCATCAGTGCGCCAGGGGAAGAGACCCAGTACTTC.

This clonotype came up many times. This sequence joins TRBV20-1 and TRBJ2-3; D ambiguous. CDR1 is DFQATT, CDR2 SNEGSKA, per germline (reference sequence). Trimming shortened V by 3 bases and J by 0 bases, and 10 bases separated the two germline ends. The CDR3 covers 14 residues. The CDR3 region has the DNA TGCAGTGCTAGCCTAGATACTAGCACAGATACGCAGTATTTT. Translated: CSASLDTSTDTQYF.

This clonotype was counted at least ten times. The rearrangement uses TRBV24-1 and TRBJ2-1; possible D gene TRBD2, 5 bases. Trimming removed 6 bases from V and 7 bases from J, with 15 bases in between. CDR1 KGHDR and CDR2 SFDVKD come from the germline V gene. The CDR3 has 14 amino acids. CDR3 DNA sequence: TGTGCCACCAGTACCATGGGAGCCCCGAATGAGCAGTTCTTC. It encodes CATSTMGAPNEQFF.

The chain employs TRBV6-1 and TRBJ1-5, with 10 bases identical to TRBD1. Germline CDR1 is MNHNS and CDR2 is SASEGT. J was trimmed by 4 bases and V by 5 bases; bases with no gene match: 2. The CDR3 spans 14 residues. CDR3 nucleotide sequence: TGTGCCAGCAGTAGACAGGGGGCTAATCAGCCCCAGCATTTT. The encoded protein is CASSRQGANQPQHF.

For the CDR3, the DNA is TGTGCCAGCAGCCTAAGAGCCGGGACTAGCGGACCCGGATACACAGATACGCAGTATTTT. As protein: CASSLRAGTSGPGYTDTQYF. This chain joins TRBV11-1 and TRBJ2-3; the match to TRBD2 covers 11 bases. Trimming removed 5 bases from V and 2 bases from J; junction bases left unmatched: 18. Germline V gene sequence: CDR1 SGHAT, CDR2 FQDESV (reference sequence). CDR3 length: 20 amino acids.

This clonotype has at least ten counts. V gene TRBV29-1 combines with J gene TRBJ2-2; 7 nucleotides agree with TRBD1. J lost 1 base, V lost 4 bases, and 6 bases had no gene match. The CDR3 covers 15 residues. Germline values: CDR1 SQVTM, CDR2 ANQGSEA. The CDR3 sequence: CSVVPGQRNTGELFF. For the CDR3, the DNA is TGCAGCGTTGTACCGGGACAGAGGAACACCGGGGAGCTGTTTTTT.

There are many counts of this clonotype. The V and J genes are TRBV7-8 and TRBJ2-1, with D maybe TRBD2 (5 bases). The V end was cut by 5 bases, the J end by 11 bases, with 22 bases between. The CDR3 consists of 15 residues. Germline CDR1 reads SGHVS; CDR2 reads FQNEAQ. In DNA form, the CDR3 reads TGTGCCAGCAGCCCAAGCGCTAGCCAGGTTAGGAAGCAGTTCTTC. The encoded protein is CASSPSASQVRKQFF.

This clonotype was found a few times. The chain joins TRBV3-1 to TRBJ2-1; 8 nucleotides match TRBD2. This CDR3 is built from 15 residues. After removal of 5 bases from V and 2 bases from J, the junction contained 5 bases not matched to a gene. CDR1 is LGHDT, CDR2 YNNKEL, per germline (reference sequence). The CDR3 DNA follows: TGTGCCAGCAGCATGGGCGGGGGGACCTACAATGAGCAGTTCTTC. Its protein product is CASSMGGGTYNEQFF.

This clonotype was seen at least ten times. The chain uses TRBV6-1 and TRBJ2-3, with D possibly being TRBD1 or TRBD2 (5 bases each). The CDR3 length is 16 residues. Germline-derived CDR1 and CDR2 are MNHNS and SASEGT. The V end was cut by 4 bases, the J end by 3 bases, with 17 bases between. The CDR3 sequence is CASSARDELWTDTQYF. The CDR3 nucleotides are TGTGCCAGCAGTGCCCGGGACGAATTATGGACAGATACGCAGTATTTT.

This clonotype was counted many times. The V and J genes are TRBV29-1 and TRBJ1-1; D might be TRBD1 (6 bases). CDR3 length: 14 residues. Deletions cut 3 bases from V and 5 bases from J, with 16 bases between. Germline assignment: CDR1 SQVTM and CDR2 ANQGSEA. The CDR3 DNA reads TGCAGCGTTGATGTAGGGGGGCTGAGGACTGAAGCTTTCTTT. Translating it yields CSVDVGGLRTEAFF.

This clonotype came up many times. CDR3 region: CSVRSFRGLNTEAFF. The CDR3 DNA sequence: TGCAGCGTTAGGAGTTTTAGGGGCCTGAACACTGAAGCTTTCTTT. The rearrangement uses TRBV29-1 and TRBJ1-1, with D maybe TRBD1 (5 bases). The CDR3 is 15 amino acids. Germline values: CDR1 SQVTM, CDR2 ANQGSEA. Trimming cost V 5 bases and J 0 bases, with 16 bases left between them. Together with reference TRBV29-1 and TRBJ1-1, the CDR3 gives the full variable domain: SAVISQKPSRDICQRGTSLTIQCQVDSQVTMMFWYRQQPGQSLTLIATANQGSEATYESGFVIDKFPISRPNLTFSTLTVSNMSPEDSSIYLCSVRSFRGLNTEAFFGQGTRLTVV.

This clonotype has only a few counts. The CDR3 sequence is CASSYNRGETQYF. The CDR3 DNA reads TGTGCCAGCAGCTATAACAGGGGAGAGACCCAGTACTTC. The V call is TRBV27, the J call TRBJ2-5; 7 nucleotides agree with TRBD1. Germline loops: CDR1 MNHEY, CDR2 SMNVEV (reference sequence). After removal of 6 bases from V and 4 bases from J, the junction contained 5 bases not matched to a gene. The CDR3 length is 13 residues.